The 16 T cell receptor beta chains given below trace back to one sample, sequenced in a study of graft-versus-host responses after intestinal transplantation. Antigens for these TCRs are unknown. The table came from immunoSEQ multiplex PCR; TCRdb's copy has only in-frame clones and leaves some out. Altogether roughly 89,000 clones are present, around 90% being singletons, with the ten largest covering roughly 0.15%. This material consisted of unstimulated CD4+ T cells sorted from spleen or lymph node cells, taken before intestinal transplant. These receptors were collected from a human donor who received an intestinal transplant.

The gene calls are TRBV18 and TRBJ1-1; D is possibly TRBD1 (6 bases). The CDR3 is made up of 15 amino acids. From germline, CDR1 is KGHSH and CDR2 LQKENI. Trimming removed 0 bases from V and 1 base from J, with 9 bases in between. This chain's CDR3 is CASSPPPRGNTEAFF. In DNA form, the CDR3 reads TGTGCCAGCTCACCACCGCCCAGGGGGAACACTGAAGCTTTCTTT.

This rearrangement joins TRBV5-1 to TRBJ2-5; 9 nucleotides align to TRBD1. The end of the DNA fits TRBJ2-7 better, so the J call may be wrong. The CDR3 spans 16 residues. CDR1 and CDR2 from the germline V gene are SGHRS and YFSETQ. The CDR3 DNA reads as TGCGCCAGCAGCTTGGGAATGGGACAGGGACCTTACGAGCAGTACTTC. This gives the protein CASSLGMGQGPYEQYF.

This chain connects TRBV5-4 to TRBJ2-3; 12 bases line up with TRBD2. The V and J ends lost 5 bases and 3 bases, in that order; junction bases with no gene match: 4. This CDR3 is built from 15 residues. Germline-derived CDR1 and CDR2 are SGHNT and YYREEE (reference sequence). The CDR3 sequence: CASRSGTSGTDTQYF. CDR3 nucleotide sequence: TGTGCCAGCAGATCCGGGACTAGCGGGACAGATACGCAGTATTTT.

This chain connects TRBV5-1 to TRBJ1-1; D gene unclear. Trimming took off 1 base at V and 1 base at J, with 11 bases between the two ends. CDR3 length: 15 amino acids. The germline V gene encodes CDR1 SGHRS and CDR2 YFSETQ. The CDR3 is CASSLYGISNTEAFF. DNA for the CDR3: TGCGCCAGCAGCTTGTACGGGATCTCGAACACTGAAGCTTTCTTT.

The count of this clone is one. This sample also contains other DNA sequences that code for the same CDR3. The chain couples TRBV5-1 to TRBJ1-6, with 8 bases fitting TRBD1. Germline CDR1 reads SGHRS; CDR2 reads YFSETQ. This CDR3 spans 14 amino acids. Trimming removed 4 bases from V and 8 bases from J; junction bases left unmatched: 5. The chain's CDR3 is CASSQDREDSPLHF. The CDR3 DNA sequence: TGCGCCAGCAGCCAGGACAGGGAGGATTCACCCCTCCACTTT.

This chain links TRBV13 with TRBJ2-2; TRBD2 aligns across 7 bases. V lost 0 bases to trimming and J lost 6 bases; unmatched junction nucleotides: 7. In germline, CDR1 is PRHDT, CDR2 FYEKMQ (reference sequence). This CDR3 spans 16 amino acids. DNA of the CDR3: TGTGCCAGCAGCTTAGGGGGGACTATCCTTGCCGGGGAGCTGTTTTTT. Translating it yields CASSLGGTILAGELFF.

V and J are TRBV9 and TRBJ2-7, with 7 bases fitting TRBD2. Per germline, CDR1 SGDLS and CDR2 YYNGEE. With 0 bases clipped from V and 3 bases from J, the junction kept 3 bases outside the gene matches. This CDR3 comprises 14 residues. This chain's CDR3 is CASSVGGEGYEQYF. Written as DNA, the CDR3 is TGTGCCAGCAGCGTAGGAGGGGAGGGCTACGAGCAGTACTTC. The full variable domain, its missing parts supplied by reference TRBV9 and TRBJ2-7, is DSGVTQTPKHLITATGQRVTLRCSPRSGDLSVYWYQQSLDQGLQFLIQYYNGEERAKGNILERFSAQQFPDLHSELNLSSLELGDSALYFCASSVGGEGYEQYFGPGTRLTVT.

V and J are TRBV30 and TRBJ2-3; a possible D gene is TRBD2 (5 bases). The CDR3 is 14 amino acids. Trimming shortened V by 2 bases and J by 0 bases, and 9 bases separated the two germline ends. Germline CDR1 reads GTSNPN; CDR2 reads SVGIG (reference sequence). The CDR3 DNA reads TGTGCCTGGAGTAGCGGTCTAAGCACAGATACGCAGTATTTT. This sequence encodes CAWSSGLSTDTQYF. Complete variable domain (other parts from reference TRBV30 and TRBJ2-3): SQTIHQWPATLVQPVGSPLSLECTVEGTSNPNLYWYRQAAGRGLQLLFYSVGIGQISSEVPQNLSASRPQDRQFILSSKKLLLSDSGFYLCAWSSGLSTDTQYFGPGTRLTVL.

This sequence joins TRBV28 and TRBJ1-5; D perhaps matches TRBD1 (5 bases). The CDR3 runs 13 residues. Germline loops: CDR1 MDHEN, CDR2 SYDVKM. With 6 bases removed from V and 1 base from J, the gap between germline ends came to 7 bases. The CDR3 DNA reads TGTGCCAGCAGCCGGGGGAGCAATCAGCCCCAGCATTTT. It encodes CASSRGSNQPQHF.

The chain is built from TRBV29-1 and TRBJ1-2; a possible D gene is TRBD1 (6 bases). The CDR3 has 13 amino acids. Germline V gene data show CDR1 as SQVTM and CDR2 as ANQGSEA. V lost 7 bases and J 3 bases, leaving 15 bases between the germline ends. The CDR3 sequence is CSAINRDDYGYTF. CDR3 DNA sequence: TGCAGCGCGATCAACAGGGATGACTATGGCTACACCTTC.

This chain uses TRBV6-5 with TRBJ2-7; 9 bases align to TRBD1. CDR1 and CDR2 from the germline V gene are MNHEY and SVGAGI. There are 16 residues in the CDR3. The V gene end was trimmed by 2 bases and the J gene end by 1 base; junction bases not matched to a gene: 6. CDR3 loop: CASSYGTGRRSYEQYF. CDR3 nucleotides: TGTGCCAGCAGTTACGGGACAGGGCGGAGGTCCTACGAGCAGTACTTC.

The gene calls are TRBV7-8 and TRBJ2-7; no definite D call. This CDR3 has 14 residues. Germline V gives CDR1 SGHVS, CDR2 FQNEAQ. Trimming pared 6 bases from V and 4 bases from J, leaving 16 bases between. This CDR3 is CASRRMELGYEQYF. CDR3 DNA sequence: TGTGCCAGCAGGCGGATGGAACTCGGGTACGAGCAGTACTTC.

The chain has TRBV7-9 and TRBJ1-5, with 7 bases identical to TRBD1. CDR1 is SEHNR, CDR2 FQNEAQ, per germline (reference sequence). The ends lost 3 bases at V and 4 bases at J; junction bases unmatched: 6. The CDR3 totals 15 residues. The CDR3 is CASSFTGQVNQPQHF. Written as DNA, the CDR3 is TGTGCCAGCAGCTTCACAGGACAGGTTAATCAGCCCCAGCATTTT.

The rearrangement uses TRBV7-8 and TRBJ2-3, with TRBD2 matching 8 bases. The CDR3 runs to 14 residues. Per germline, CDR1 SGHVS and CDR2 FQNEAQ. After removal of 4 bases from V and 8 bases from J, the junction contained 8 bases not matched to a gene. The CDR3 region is CASSSRGLVGTQYF. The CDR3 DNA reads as TGTGCCAGCAGCTCGAGGGGACTAGTTGGTACGCAGTATTTT. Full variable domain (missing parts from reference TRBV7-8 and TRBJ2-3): GAGVSQSPRYKVAKRGQDVALRCDPISGHVSLFWYQQALGQGPEFLTYFQNEAQLDKSGLPSDRFFAERPEGSVSTLKIQRTQQEDSAVYLCASSSRGLVGTQYFGPGTRLTVL.

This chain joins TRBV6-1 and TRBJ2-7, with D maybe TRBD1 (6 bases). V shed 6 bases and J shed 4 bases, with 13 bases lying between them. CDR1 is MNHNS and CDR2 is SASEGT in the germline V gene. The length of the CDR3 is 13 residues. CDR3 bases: TGTGCCAGCAGGGCAGGGGTTAATTACGAGCAGTACTTC. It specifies CASRAGVNYEQYF.

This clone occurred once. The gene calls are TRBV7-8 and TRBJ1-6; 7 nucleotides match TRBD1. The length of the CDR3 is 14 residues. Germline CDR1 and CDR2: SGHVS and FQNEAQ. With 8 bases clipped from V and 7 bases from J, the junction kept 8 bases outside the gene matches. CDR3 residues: CASGTGTANSPLHF. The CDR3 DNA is TGTGCCAGCGGAACGGGGACAGCAAATTCACCCCTCCACTTT.